The next 32 T cell receptor beta chains were all read from a single sample in a study of post-analysis software for immune sequencing data. Antigens of these TCRs are unknown. Study results and caveats: When patients were compared with controls, 4 or 5 TRBV segments were more frequent, TRBV5-6, TRBV5-1 and TRBV20-1 among them.

Unique molecular identifiers were built into the TCR beta cDNA libraries. TCRdb reprocessed the PCR reads with MiXCR, giving one entry per CDR3 protein. The sample contains some 450,000 distinct CDR3 sequences, approximately 45% of which appear only once. Sequenced material: blood. The source is a girl aged 5-17 years with multiple sclerosis.

In this sample, this clonotype turned up a few times. The chain employs TRBV28 and TRBJ2-3; 11 bases agree with TRBD2. Looked up from germline, CDR1 is MDHEN and CDR2 is SYDVKM. V shed 5 bases, J shed 5 bases, and the junction held 6 bases outside the gene matches. CDR3 size: 15 residues. CDR3 sequence reads: CASSRLAGGGDTQYF. The DNA for the CDR3 is TGTGCCAGCAGTCGATTAGCGGGAGGGGGAGATACGCAGTATTTT.

The chain combines TRBV5-1 with TRBJ1-1; D is unresolved. Germline V gene lookup returns CDR1 SGHRS and CDR2 YFSETQ. CDR3 length equals 15 residues. Trimming stripped 2 bases from V and 3 bases from J, with 14 bases between. The CDR3 is CASSLEVSPYTEAFF. Here the CDR3 DNA reads TGCGCCAGCAGCTTAGAAGTCAGCCCGTACACTGAAGCTTTCTTT.

The V call is TRBV29-1, the J call TRBJ2-1; D perhaps matches TRBD1 (5 bases). Per germline, CDR1 SQVTM and CDR2 ANQGSEA. The ends were cut back, 2 bases at V and 3 bases at J, with 20 bases in the middle. The CDR3 totals 17 residues. CDR3 protein: CSVESSQGSIFYNEQFF. Here the CDR3 DNA reads TGCAGCGTTGAATCCTCGCAGGGCAGTATCTTCTACAATGAGCAGTTCTTC.

At least ten counts were recorded for this clonotype. The rearrangement joins TRBV5-6 to TRBJ1-5; D not certain. The germline V gene encodes CDR1 SGHDT and CDR2 YYEEEE. Trimming left V 2 bases short and J 0 bases short, with 9 bases between. This CDR3 contains 15 residues. The CDR3 nucleotides are TGTGCCAGCAGCTTAGCTCAACTTAGCAATCAGCCCCAGCATTTT. Its translation is CASSLAQLSNQPQHF. Supplemented by reference TRBV5-6 and TRBJ1-5, the full variable domain reads DAGVTQSPTHLIKTRGQQVTLRCSPKSGHDTVSWYQQALGQGPQFIFQYYEEEERQRGNFPDRFSGHQFPNYSSELNVNALLLGDSALYLCASSLAQLSNQPQHFGDGTRLSIL.

The chain joins TRBV10-3 to TRBJ1-2, with D possibly TRBD1 on 6 matching bases. CDR1 is ENHRY and CDR2 is SYGVKD in the germline V gene. This CDR3 spans 19 amino acids. The V gene lost 0 bases and the J gene lost 1 base, with 21 bases spanning the gap. CDR3 protein: CAISESGTRGGLSNYGYTF. The CDR3 DNA is TGTGCCATCAGTGAGTCCGGAACCCGAGGGGGTCTAAGTAACTATGGCTACACCTTC.

In regard to this clonotype: A single base separates this from a much larger clone, so it may be a read error. The V gene is TRBV20-1, the J gene TRBJ2-1, with 7 bases identical to TRBD2. The CDR3 is 17 amino acids. Germline-derived CDR1 and CDR2 are DFQATT and SNEGSKA (reference sequence). After removal of 1 base from V and 6 bases from J, the junction contained 15 bases not matched to a gene. The CDR3 spells CSARGDRAGRRANEQFF. The CDR3 bases are TGCAGTGCTAGAGGTGATCGAGCGGGAAGGCGTGCCAATGAGCAGTTCTTC.

The chain employs TRBV29-1 and TRBJ2-1, with TRBD1 identical over 12 bases. CDR1 is SQVTM and CDR2 is ANQGSEA in the germline V gene. J gave up 9 bases and V 5 bases, and 5 bases lay outside the gene matches. There are 13 residues in the CDR3. This CDR3 reads CSVLPGQGAEQFF. CDR3 nucleotides: TGCAGCGTTCTCCCGGGACAGGGGGCTGAGCAGTTCTTC.

This clonotype was seen a handful of times. V and J are TRBV5-1 and TRBJ2-3; 8 bases are shared with TRBD2. V shed 2 bases and J 4 bases; nucleotides not matched to a gene: 15. Per germline, CDR1 SGHRS and CDR2 YFSETQ. The CDR3 extends over 18 amino acids. CDR3 nucleotide sequence: TGCGCCAGCAGCTTCTCCATCGTAGGCGGGAGGAGCCCAGATACGCAGTATTTT. Translating it yields CASSFSIVGGRSPDTQYF.

CDR3 residues: CASSAISNQPQHF. The CDR3, as DNA: TGTGCCAGCAGTGCAATTAGCAATCAGCCCCAGCATTTT. The chain links TRBV6-1 to TRBJ1-5; D gene ambiguous. The CDR3 has 13 residues. The V end lost 4 bases, the J end lost 0 bases, and 4 bases lay between the germline ends. CDR1 and CDR2 (germline): MNHNS, SASEGT.

The V gene is TRBV29-1, the J gene TRBJ1-2, with no clear D. CDR1 and CDR2 (germline): SQVTM, ANQGSEA. Trimming took off 2 bases at V and 0 bases at J, with 7 bases between the two ends. The CDR3 spans 13 residues. The CDR3 sequence: CSVESVANYGYTF. DNA for the CDR3: TGCAGCGTTGAATCCGTAGCTAACTATGGCTACACCTTC.

The table lists this clonotype with many counts. The chain combines TRBV6-4 with TRBJ2-1, with 12 bases that match TRBD2. The V and J ends lost 5 bases and 2 bases, in that order; junction bases with no gene match: 4. This CDR3 region has 16 residues. Germline CDR1 and CDR2: MRHNA and SNTAGT. As DNA, the CDR3 is TGTGCCAGCAGTCCACTAGCGGGAGGACCCTACAATGAGCAGTTCTTC. It yields the protein CASSPLAGGPYNEQFF.

This clonotype was detected a few times. The CDR3 reads CASSLILAEVTGTDTQYF. CDR3 bases: TGTGCCAGCAGTTTAATCCTAGCGGAAGTAACCGGCACAGATACGCAGTATTTT. The chain has TRBV27 and TRBJ2-3; 7 bases are a match to TRBD2. V shed 2 bases and J 1 base; nucleotides not matched to a gene: 12. Per the germline V gene, CDR1 is MNHEY and CDR2 is SMNVEV (reference sequence). CDR3 length equals 18 residues.

The chain joins TRBV7-9 to TRBJ2-5; 7 positions match TRBD1. V lost 1 base to trimming and J lost 6 bases; unmatched junction nucleotides: 11. The germline gives CDR1 SEHNR, CDR2 FQNEAQ (reference sequence). The CDR3 is 16 residues long. For the CDR3, the DNA is TGTGCCAGCAGCTTAGAGCAAGACAGGGAAGGGAAGACCCAGTACTTC. Protein sequence: CASSLEQDREGKTQYF.

The chain joins TRBV4-1 to TRBJ1-1, with 8 positions matching TRBD1. V lost 0 bases, J lost 1 base, and 4 bases stayed unmatched. The CDR3 sequence is 16 residues long. Germline V gene lookup returns CDR1 MGHRA and CDR2 YSYEKL. The CDR3 protein is CASSQDSGTGNTEAFF. CDR3 bases: TGCGCCAGCAGCCAAGATTCAGGGACAGGGAACACTGAAGCTTTCTTT.

V gene TRBV20-1 combines with J gene TRBJ2-7; 9 bases agree with TRBD2. V gave up 2 bases and J gave up 1 base; unmatched junction bases: 15. This CDR3 spans 18 amino acids. The V gene's germline CDR1 is DFQATT and CDR2 SNEGSKA (reference sequence). The CDR3 DNA is TGCAGTGCTAGATCCCCCACTCTGACTAGCGGAGCTTCCTACGAGCAGTACTTC. This translates into CSARSPTLTSGASYEQYF.

The chain recombines TRBV6-2 or TRBV6-3 with TRBJ2-3; perhaps TRBD1 as D (6 bases). Trimming left V 6 bases short and J 3 bases short, with 13 bases between. The CDR3 covers 14 residues. Germline lookup yields CDR1 MNHEY and CDR2 SVGEGT. The CDR3: CASSRGGLTDTQYF. The CDR3 DNA is TGTGCCAGCAGCCGAGGGGGTTTGACAGATACGCAGTATTTT.

The V call is TRBV13, the J call TRBJ2-1; perhaps TRBD2 as D (6 bases). V lost 5 bases, J lost 7 bases, and 21 bases lay in between. Germline V gene sequence: CDR1 PRHDT, CDR2 FYEKMQ (reference sequence). The CDR3 runs 16 residues. This chain's CDR3 is CASSRPGTLNWNEQFF. The CDR3, as DNA: TGTGCCAGCAGCAGACCCGGGACTCTCAATTGGAATGAGCAGTTCTTC.

The J gene is TRBJ1-6, the V gene TRBV7-9; D is unclear. The V end lost 2 bases, the J end lost 6 bases, and 23 bases lay between the germline ends. The CDR3 runs 19 residues. The germline V gene has CDR1 SEHNR and CDR2 FQNEAQ (reference sequence). The CDR3 region is CASSLTTSSGSLGNSPLHF. CDR3 DNA sequence: TGTGCCAGCAGCTTAACGACCTCATCGGGATCTTTGGGTAATTCACCCCTCCACTTT. The whole variable domain, remainder taken from reference TRBV7-9 and TRBJ1-6, is DTGVSQNPRHKITKRGQNVTFRCDPISEHNRLYWYRQTLGQGPEFLTYFQNEAQLEKSRLLSDRFSAERPKGSFSTLEIQRTEQGDSAMYLCASSLTTSSGSLGNSPLHFGNGTRLTVT.

This clonotype was seen a single time. V is TRBV5-6 and J is TRBJ1-1, with 8 bases matching TRBD1. The germline V gene has CDR1 SGHDT and CDR2 YYEEEE. This CDR3 region has 16 residues. V was pared by 1 base and J by 4 bases, with 9 bases of the junction left unmatched. The CDR3 bases are TGTGCCAGCAGCTTGCGCAGGGGGCTAAGGGCCACTGAAGCTTTCTTT. This translates into CASSLRRGLRATEAFF.

This clonotype was observed a handful of times. The rearrangement joins TRBV27 to TRBJ2-1, with TRBD2 matching 9 bases. This CDR3 is 14 amino acids long. CDR1 and CDR2 from the germline V gene are MNHEY and SMNVEV (reference sequence). The J segment lost 6 bases and the V segment lost 5 bases, leaving 5 bases of the junction unmatched. This CDR3 reads CASSRGSGSNEQFF. Here the CDR3 DNA reads TGTGCCAGCAGTCGGGGTAGCGGGAGCAATGAGCAGTTCTTC.

The chain links TRBV27 to TRBJ2-3, with unresolved D. V was trimmed by 6 bases and J by 5 bases, leaving 9 bases between them. CDR3 length: 12 residues. CDR1 MNHEY and CDR2 SMNVEV come from the germline V gene (reference sequence). In DNA form, the CDR3 reads TGTGCCAGCAGCCCAAGGGTAGATACGCAGTATTTT. It is translated as CASSPRVDTQYF.

This clonotype was detected only a few times. The chain is built from TRBV12-1 and TRBJ2-7; no DNA check was done on the table's D call, TRBD2. TRBV12-1 is deemed a pseudogene. There are 12 residues in the CDR3. CDR3 sequence: CASRLADYEQYF. DNA of the CDR3: TGTGCCAGCAGACTAGCGGACTACGAGCAGTACTTC.

This clonotype was recorded a few times. The V call is TRBV5-5, the J call TRBJ1-1; D is possibly TRBD1 (5 bases). The V gene lost 5 bases and the J gene lost 2 bases, with 10 bases spanning the gap. This CDR3 is 13 amino acids long. The germline V gene encodes CDR1 SGHKS and CDR2 YYEKEE (reference sequence). The DNA for the CDR3 is TGTGCCAGCAGTGGGGACCCAAACACTGAAGCTTTCTTT. Its protein is CASSGDPNTEAFF.

The CDR3 nucleotides read TGTGCTAGTGGCCGAAGTGGGACAACTAATGAAAAACTGTTTTTT. This sequence encodes CASGRSGTTNEKLFF. J is TRBJ1-4 and V is TRBV12-5, with D unresolved. The CDR3 totals 15 residues. The germline V gene encodes CDR1 LGHNT and CDR2 FRNRAP. V was cut by 6 bases and J by 0 bases, with 11 bases left in between.

This chain joins TRBV29-1 and TRBJ2-2, with TRBD2 identical over 7 bases. Trimming took 6 bases from V and 1 from J; bases not matched to a gene: 5. CDR1 and CDR2 (germline): SQVTM, ANQGSEA. The CDR3 is 14 amino acids. As DNA, the CDR3 is TGCAGCGTGGACCCTAGCGGGAACACCGGGGAGCTGTTTTTT. Its translation is CSVDPSGNTGELFF.

The V and J genes are TRBV11-2 and TRBJ2-5; 12 nucleotides align to TRBD2. V gave up 1 base and J gave up 5 bases; unmatched junction bases: 8. The CDR3 has 17 residues. Germline V gene lookup returns CDR1 SGHAT and CDR2 FQNNGV. The CDR3 region is CASSLVTSGSWGETQYF. The CDR3 DNA sequence: TGTGCCAGCAGCTTAGTGACTAGCGGGAGCTGGGGCGAGACCCAGTACTTC.

The chain employs TRBV10-3 and TRBJ1-2; no clear D gene. CDR3 length: 11 residues. CDR1 ENHRY and CDR2 SYGVKD come from the germline V gene. Trimming took off 2 bases at V and 11 bases at J, with 9 bases between the two ends. CDR3 residues: CAISEQDRYTF. CDR3 DNA: TGTGCCATCAGTGAGCAGGACCGATACACCTTC.

The chain employs TRBV4-3 and TRBJ2-7; 10 bases are shared with TRBD1. Germline loops: CDR1 LGHNA, CDR2 YSLEER. The CDR3 runs to 16 residues. The J segment lost 2 bases and the V segment lost 0 bases, leaving 4 bases of the junction unmatched. As DNA, the CDR3 is TGCGCCAGCAGCCAAGATACAGGACAGGGGGCCTACGAGCAGTACTTC. It encodes CASSQDTGQGAYEQYF.

This clonotype was detected a few times. The genes are TRBV4-1 and TRBJ2-6; weak D call: TRBD1 (6 bases). The V gene lost 4 bases and the J gene lost 4 bases, with 11 bases spanning the gap. Germline CDR1 and CDR2: MGHRA and YSYEKL. This CDR3 has 15 residues. The CDR3 reads CASSPTGNGANVLTF. In nucleotides, the CDR3 is TGCGCCAGCAGCCCCACAGGGAACGGGGCCAACGTCCTGACTTTC.

The chain uses TRBV6-5 and TRBJ2-7; 10 nucleotides line up with TRBD2. The CDR3 spans 16 residues. Trimming took 0 bases from V and 7 from J; bases not matched to a gene: 9. The germline gives CDR1 MNHEY, CDR2 SVGAGI. CDR3 amino acids: CASSYSGGGLAEEQYF. CDR3 in DNA: TGTGCCAGCAGTTACTCGGGGGGTGGACTAGCGGAGGAGCAGTACTTC.

The chain recombines TRBV5-1 with TRBJ1-5; maybe TRBD1 (5 bases). This CDR3 region has 14 residues. In germline, CDR1 is SGHRS, CDR2 YFSETQ. V lost 0 bases and J 6 bases, leaving 10 bases between the germline ends. The CDR3 protein is CASSLEGDIQPQHF. The CDR3 coding sequence is TGCGCCAGCAGCTTGGAAGGGGATATTCAGCCCCAGCATTTT.

The genes are TRBV5-1 and TRBJ2-2; TRBD2 is a possible D gene (5 bases). Looked up from germline, CDR1 is SGHRS and CDR2 is YFSETQ. The CDR3 covers 17 residues. Deletions cut 6 bases from V and 2 bases from J, with 20 bases between. The CDR3 protein is CASNPFAGRVNTGELFF. The CDR3 bases are TGCGCCAGCAACCCCTTTGCGGGTAGGGTCAACACCGGGGAGCTGTTTTTT.